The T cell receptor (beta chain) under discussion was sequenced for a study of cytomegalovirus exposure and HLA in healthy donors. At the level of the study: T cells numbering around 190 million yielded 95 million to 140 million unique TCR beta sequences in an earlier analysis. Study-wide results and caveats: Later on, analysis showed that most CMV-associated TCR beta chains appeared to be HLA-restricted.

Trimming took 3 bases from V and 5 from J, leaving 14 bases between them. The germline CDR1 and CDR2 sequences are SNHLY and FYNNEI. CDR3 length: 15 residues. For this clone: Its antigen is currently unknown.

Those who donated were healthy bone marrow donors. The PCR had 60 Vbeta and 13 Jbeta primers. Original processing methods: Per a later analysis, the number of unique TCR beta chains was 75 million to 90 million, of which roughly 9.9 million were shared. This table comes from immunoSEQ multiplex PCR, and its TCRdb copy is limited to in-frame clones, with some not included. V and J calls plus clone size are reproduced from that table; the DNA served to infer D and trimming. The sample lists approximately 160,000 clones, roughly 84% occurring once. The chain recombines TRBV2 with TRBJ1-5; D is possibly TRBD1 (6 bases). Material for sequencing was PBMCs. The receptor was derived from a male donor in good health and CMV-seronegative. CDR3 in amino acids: CASSDGRGDDQPQHF. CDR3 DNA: TGTGCCAGCAGTGATGGGAGGGGGGATGATCAGCCCCAGCATTTT.